Described below is a single T cell receptor beta chain sequence and its context. This sample stems from a study of shared clonotypes between healthy human individuals. Over several immunoSEQ plates, each subset's genomic DNA was distributed in even portions. Assay: immunoSEQ multiplex PCR; the TCRdb copy retains only in-frame clones and omits some. This sample has 780,000 or so clones, with about two thirds found just once. This CDR3 comprises 15 residues. V was cut by 0 bases and J by 2 bases, with 11 bases left in between. Germline V gene data show CDR1 as SGDLS and CDR2 as YYNGEE. The study drew its donors from healthy HIV-negative adults without recent acute infections or vaccinations. Each donor was a Caucasian adult residing in Nashville, Tennessee. Subsets obtained from CD4+ cells comprised CD45RA+ naive and CD45RA-negative memory cells.

This rearrangement joins TRBV9 to TRBJ1-1, with D perhaps matching TRBD1 (5 bases). The sample was memory CD4+ T cells sorted from blood. Subset indicated: CD45RA-negative fraction. This sequence originates from a woman aged 25 to 39 in good health. CDR3 sequence: CASSVGVTDNTEAFF. The CDR3 DNA reads as TGTGCCAGCAGCGTAGGGGTGACAGACAACACTGAAGCTTTCTTT.